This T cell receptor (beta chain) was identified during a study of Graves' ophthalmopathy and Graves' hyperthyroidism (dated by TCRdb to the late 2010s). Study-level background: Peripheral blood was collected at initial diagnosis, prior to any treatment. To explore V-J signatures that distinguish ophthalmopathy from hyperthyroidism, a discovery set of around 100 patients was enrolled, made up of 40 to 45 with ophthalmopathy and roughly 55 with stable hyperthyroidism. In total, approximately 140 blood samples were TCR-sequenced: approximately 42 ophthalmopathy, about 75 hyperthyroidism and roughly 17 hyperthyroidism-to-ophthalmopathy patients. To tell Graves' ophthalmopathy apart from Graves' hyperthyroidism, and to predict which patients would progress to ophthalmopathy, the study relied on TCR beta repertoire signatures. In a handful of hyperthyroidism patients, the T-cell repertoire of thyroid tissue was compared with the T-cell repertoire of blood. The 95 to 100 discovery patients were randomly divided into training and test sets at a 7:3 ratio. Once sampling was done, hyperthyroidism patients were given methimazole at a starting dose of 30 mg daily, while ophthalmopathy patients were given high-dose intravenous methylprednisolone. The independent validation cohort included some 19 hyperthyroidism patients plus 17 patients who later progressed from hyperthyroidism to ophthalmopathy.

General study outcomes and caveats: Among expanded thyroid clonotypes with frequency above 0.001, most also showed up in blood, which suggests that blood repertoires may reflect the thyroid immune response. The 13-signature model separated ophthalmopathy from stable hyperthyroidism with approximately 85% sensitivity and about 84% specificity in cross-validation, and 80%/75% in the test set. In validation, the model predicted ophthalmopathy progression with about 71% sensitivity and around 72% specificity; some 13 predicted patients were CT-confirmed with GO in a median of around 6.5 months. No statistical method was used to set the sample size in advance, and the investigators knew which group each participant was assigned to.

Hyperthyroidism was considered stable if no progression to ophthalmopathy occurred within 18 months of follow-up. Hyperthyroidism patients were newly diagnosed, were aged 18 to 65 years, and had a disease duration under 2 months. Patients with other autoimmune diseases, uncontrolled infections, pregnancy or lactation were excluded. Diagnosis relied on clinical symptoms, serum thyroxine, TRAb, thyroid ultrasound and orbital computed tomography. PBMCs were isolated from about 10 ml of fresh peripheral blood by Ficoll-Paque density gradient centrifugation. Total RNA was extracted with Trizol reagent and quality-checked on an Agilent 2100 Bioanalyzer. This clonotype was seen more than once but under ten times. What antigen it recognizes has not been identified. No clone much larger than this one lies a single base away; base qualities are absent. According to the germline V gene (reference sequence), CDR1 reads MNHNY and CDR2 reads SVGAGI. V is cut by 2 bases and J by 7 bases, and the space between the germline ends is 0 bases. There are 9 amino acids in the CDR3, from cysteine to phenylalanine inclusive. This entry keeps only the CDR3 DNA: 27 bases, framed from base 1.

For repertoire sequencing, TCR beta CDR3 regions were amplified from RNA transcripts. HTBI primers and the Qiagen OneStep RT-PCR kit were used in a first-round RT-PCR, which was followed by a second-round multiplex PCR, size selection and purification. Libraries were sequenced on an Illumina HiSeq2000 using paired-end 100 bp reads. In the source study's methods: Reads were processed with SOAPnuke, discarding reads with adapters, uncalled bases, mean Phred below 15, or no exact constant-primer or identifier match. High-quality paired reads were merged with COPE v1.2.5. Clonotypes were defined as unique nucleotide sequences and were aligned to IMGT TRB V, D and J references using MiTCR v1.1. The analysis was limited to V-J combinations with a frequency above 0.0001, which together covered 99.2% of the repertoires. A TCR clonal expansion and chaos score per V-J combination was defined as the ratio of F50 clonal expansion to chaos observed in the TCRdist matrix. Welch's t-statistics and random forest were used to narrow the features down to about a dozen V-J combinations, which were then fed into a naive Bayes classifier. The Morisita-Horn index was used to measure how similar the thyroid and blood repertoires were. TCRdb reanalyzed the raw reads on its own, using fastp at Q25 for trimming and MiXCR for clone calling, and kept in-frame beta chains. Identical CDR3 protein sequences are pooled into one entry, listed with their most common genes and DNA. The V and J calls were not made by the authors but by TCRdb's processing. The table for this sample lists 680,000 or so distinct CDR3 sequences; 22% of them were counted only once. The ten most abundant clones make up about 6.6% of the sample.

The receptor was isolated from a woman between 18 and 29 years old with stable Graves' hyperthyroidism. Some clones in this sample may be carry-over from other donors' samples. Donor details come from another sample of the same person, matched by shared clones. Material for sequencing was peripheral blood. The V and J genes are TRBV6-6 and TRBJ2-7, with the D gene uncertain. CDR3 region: CASSYEQYF. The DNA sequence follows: TGTGCCAGCAGTTACGAGCAGTACTTC.